These T cell receptor beta chains were read from a single sample in a study of blood T cell repertoires in COVID-19. Here immunoSEQ multiplex PCR was the method, and the copy in TCRdb shows in-frame clones only, minus some. The sample gives some 220,000 clones, more than 65% of which show up once; 3% is in the top ten. The material sequenced was peripheral blood. The receptors derive from a young woman who had recovered from COVID-19. Both conserved end residues are part of each CDR3. Fields, in order: D gene, clone size, J gene, CDR3 length, V gene, CDR3 DNA, CDR3 protein. A D gene is named only where the DNA matches it firmly. Some rows mark clone size as missing; the rest say once, few, many or name a class of expanded clone.

D: NA
size: NA
J: TRBJ1-5
length: 16
V: TRBV27
DNA: TGTGCCAGCAGTGTTACAGGGATCGGTTTCGATCAGCCCCAGCATTTT
CDR3: CASSVTGIGFDQPQHF

D: NA
size: few
J: TRBJ2-7
length: 14
V: TRBV5-1
DNA: TGCGCCAGCAGCGGGGGACTTGAGCTCTACGAGCAGTACTTC
CDR3: CASSGGLELYEQYF

D: NA
size: few
J: TRBJ2-1
length: 20
V: TRBV19
DNA: TGTGCCAGTAGTCAAAAGGGGGGCGGGAGAGGGACAGGTTCTTACAATGAGCAGTTCTTC
CDR3: CASSQKGGGRGTGSYNEQFF

D: NA
size: NA
J: TRBJ2-1
length: 18
V: TRBV12-1
DNA: TGTGCCAGCAGCTTGGGACTAGCTGGACAGCTCTCCCACAATGAGCAGTTCTTC
CDR3: CASSLGLAGQLSHNEQFF

D: NA
size: NA
J: TRBJ1-4
length: 16
V: TRBV5-5
DNA: TGTGCCAGCAGCATTAGGAGGGTTGCAACTAATGAAAAACTGTTTTTT
CDR3: CASSIRRVATNEKLFF

D: TRBD1
size: NA
J: TRBJ1-1
length: 12
V: TRBV3-1/TRBV3-2
DNA: TGTGCCAGCAGCCTCGGGACAGTTGAAGCTTTCTTT
CDR3: CASSLGTVEAFF

D: TRBD1
size: NA
J: TRBJ1-2
length: 16
V: TRBV10-3
DNA: TGTGCCATCAGTGATATTACCGGGACAGGCTTTTATGGCTACACCTTC
CDR3: CAISDITGTGFYGYTF

D: TRBD2
size: NA
J: TRBJ2-1
length: 16
V: TRBV5-4
DNA: TGTGCCAGCAGCAGAGGGCCGGGGACTACTGACAATGAGCAGTTCTTC
CDR3: CASSRGPGTTDNEQFF

D: NA
size: NA
J: TRBJ2-5
length: 14
V: TRBV15
DNA: TGTGCCACCAGCAGAGATGCCGGGGGAGAGACCCAGTACTTC
CDR3: CATSRDAGGETQYF

D: TRBD1
size: NA
J: TRBJ2-3
length: 15
V: TRBV6-1
DNA: TGTGCCAGCAGTGAAGAGGGACAGGAGACAGATACGCAGTATTTT
CDR3: CASSEEGQETDTQYF

D: NA
size: NA
J: TRBJ2-5
length: 15
V: TRBV11-2
DNA: TGTGCCAGCAGCTTGCCGGGATACACCCAAGAGACCCAGTACTTC
CDR3: CASSLPGYTQETQYF

D: NA
size: NA
J: TRBJ1-1
length: 14
V: TRBV9
DNA: TGTGCCAGCAGCCCCGAAAGAGGGGGCACTGAAGCTTTCTTT
CDR3: CASSPERGGTEAFF

D: NA
size: NA
J: TRBJ2-3
length: 14
V: TRBV5-5
DNA: TGTGCCAGCAGCCCCGGTCCCGGCACAGATACGCAGTATTTT
CDR3: CASSPGPGTDTQYF

D: TRBD1
size: few
J: TRBJ2-7
length: 15
V: TRBV5-5
DNA: TGTGCCAGCAGCTTGGGGACAGGGAAGTCCTACGAGCAGTACTTC
CDR3: CASSLGTGKSYEQYF

D: NA
size: NA
J: TRBJ2-1
length: 14
V: TRBV7-2
DNA: TGTGCCAGCAGCTCCCTACTGAGGTGGAATGAGCAGTTCTTC
CDR3: CASSSLLRWNEQFF

D: TRBD2
size: NA
J: TRBJ2-1
length: 19
V: TRBV5-1
DNA: TGCGCCAGCAGCCCAAAACGACTAGCGGCAATTAGCCCCTACAATGAGCAGTTCTTC
CDR3: CASSPKRLAAISPYNEQFF

D: TRBD1
size: NA
J: TRBJ2-1
length: 12
V: TRBV5-1
DNA: TGCGCCAGCAGCACGGGACAGGGGTTATTGTTCTTC
CDR3: CASSTGQGLLFF

D: NA
size: NA
J: TRBJ2-3
length: 14
V: TRBV4-1
DNA: TGCGCCAGCAGCCAAGGCGGGCGAGCAGATACGCAGTATTTT
CDR3: CASSQGGRADTQYF